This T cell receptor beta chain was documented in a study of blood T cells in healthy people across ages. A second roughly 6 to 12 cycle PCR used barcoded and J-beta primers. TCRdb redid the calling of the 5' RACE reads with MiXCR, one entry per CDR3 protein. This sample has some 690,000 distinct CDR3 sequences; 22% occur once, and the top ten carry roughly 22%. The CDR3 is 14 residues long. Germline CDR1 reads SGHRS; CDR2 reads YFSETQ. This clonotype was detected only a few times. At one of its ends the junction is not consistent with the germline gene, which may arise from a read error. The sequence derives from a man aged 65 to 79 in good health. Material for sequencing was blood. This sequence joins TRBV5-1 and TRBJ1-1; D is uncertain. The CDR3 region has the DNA TGCGCCGGCAGCTTGGCCAACGTGAACACTGAAGCTTTCTTT. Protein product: CAGSLANVNTEAFF. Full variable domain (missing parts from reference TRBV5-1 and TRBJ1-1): KAGVTQTPRYLIKTRGQQVTLSCSPISGHRSVSWYQQTPGQGLQFLFEYFSETQRNKGNFPGRFSGRQFSNSRSEMNVSTLELGDSALYLCAGSLANVNTEAFFGQGTRLTVV.